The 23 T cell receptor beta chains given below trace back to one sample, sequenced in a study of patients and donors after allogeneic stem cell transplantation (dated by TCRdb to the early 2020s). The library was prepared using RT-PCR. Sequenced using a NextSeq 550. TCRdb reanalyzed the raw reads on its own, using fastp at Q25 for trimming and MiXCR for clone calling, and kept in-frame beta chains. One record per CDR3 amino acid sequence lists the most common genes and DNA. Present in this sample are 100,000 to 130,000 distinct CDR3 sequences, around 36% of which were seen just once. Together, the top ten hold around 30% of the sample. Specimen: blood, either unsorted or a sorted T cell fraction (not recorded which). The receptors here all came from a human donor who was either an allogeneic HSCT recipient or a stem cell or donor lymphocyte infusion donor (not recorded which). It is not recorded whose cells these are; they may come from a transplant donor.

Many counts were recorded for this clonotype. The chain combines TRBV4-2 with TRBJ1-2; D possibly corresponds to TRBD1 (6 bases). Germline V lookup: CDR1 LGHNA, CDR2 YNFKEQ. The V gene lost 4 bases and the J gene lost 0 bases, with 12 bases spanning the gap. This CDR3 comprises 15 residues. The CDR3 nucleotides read TGTGCCAGCAGCCTCCGGACAGAAGCTAACTATGGCTACACCTTC. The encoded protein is CASSLRTEANYGYTF.

The CDR3 DNA sequence: TGTGCCAGCAGCTTGGGACTAGCGGGAGCCTACGAGCAGTACTTC. Its protein product is CASSLGLAGAYEQYF. The gene calls are TRBV5-6 and TRBJ2-7, with TRBD2 identical over 12 bases. Trimming removed 0 bases from V and 2 bases from J; junction bases left unmatched: 0. CDR3 length: 15 amino acids. Germline CDR1 reads SGHDT; CDR2 reads YYEEEE.

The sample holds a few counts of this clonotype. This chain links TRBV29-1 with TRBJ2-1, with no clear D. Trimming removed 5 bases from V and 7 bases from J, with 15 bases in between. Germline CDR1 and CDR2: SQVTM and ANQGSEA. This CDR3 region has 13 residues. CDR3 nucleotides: TGCAGCGTTAAAGGACGGTTTGGGAATGAGCAGTTCTTC. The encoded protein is CSVKGRFGNEQFF.

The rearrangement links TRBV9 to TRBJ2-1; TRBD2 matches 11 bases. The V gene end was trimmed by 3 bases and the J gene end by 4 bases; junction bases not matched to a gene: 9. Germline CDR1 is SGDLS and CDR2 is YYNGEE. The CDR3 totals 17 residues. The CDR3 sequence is CASSAPLAGVAYNEQFF. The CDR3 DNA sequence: TGTGCCAGCAGCGCCCCACTAGCGGGAGTGGCTTACAATGAGCAGTTCTTC.

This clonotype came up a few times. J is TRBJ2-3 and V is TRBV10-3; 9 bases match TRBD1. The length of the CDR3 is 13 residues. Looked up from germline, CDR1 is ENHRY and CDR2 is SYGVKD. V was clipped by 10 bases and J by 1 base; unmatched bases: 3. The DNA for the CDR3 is TGTGCCAGTAGGACAGGGGGCACAGATACGCAGTATTTT. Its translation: CASRTGGTDTQYF.

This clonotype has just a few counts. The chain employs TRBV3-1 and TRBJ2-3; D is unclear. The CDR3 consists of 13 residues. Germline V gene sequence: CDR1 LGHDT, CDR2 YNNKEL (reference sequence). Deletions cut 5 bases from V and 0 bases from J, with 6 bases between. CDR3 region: CASSTHSTDTQYF. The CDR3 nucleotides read TGTGCCAGCAGCACCCACAGCACAGATACGCAGTATTTT.

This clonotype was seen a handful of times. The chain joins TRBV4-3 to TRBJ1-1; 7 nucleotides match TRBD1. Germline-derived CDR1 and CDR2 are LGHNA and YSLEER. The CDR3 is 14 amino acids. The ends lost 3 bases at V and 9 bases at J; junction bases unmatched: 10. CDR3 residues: CASSQDRDSRKAFF. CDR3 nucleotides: TGCGCCAGCAGCCAGGACCGGGACAGTCGGAAAGCTTTCTTT.

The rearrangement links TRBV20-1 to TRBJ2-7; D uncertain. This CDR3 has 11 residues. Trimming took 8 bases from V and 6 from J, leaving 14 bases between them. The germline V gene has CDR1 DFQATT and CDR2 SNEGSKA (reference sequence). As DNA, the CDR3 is TGCAGTCTCACGTCCGGCTCCGAGCAGTACTTC. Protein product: CSLTSGSEQYF.

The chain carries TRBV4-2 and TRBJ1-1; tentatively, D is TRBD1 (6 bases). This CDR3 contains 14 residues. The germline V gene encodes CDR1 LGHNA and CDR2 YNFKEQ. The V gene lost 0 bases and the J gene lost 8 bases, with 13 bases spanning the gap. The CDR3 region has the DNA TGTGCCAGCAGCCAAGAAGGATCAGGGGACGAAGCTTTCTTT. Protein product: CASSQEGSGDEAFF.

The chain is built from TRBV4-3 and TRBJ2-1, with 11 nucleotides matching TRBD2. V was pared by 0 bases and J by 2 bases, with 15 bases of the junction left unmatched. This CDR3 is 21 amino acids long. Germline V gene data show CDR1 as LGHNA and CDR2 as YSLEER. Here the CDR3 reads CASSQDPLYALTSGTYNEQFF. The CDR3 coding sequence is TGCGCCAGCAGCCAAGATCCCCTATACGCTTTGACTAGCGGGACCTACAATGAGCAGTTCTTC.

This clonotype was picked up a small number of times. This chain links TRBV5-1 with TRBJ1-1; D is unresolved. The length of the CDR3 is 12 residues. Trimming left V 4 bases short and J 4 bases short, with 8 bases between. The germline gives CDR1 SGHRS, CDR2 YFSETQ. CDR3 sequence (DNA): TGCGCCAGCAGCCCGGTCGGCACTGAAGCTTTCTTT. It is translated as CASSPVGTEAFF.

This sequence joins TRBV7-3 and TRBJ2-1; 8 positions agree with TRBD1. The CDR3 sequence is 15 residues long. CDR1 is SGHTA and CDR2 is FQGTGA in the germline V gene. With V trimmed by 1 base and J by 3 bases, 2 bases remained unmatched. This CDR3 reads CASSLRDRSYNEQFF. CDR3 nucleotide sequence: TGTGCCAGCAGCTTAAGGGACAGGAGCTACAATGAGCAGTTCTTC. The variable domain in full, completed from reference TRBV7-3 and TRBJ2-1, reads GAGVSQTPSNKVTEKGKYVELRCDPISGHTALYWYRQSLGQGPEFLIYFQGTGAADDSGLPNDRFFAVRPEGSVSTLKIQRTERGDSAVYLCASSLRDRSYNEQFFGPGTRLTVL.

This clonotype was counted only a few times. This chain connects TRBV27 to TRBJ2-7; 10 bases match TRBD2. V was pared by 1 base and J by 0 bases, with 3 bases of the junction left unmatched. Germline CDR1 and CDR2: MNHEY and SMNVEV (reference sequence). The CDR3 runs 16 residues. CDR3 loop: CASSLFGTSVSYEQYF. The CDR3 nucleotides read TGTGCCAGCAGTTTATTCGGGACTAGCGTCTCCTACGAGCAGTACTTC.

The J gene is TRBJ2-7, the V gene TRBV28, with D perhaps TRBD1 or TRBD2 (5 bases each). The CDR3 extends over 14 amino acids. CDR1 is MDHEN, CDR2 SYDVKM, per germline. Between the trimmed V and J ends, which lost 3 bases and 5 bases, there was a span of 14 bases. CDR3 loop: CASSLTAGSHEQYF. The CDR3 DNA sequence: TGTGCCAGCAGTTTGACGGCAGGGAGTCACGAGCAGTACTTC.

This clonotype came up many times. CDR3: CSARDRENSPLHF. DNA for the CDR3: TGCAGTGCTAGGGACAGGGAAAATTCACCCCTCCACTTT. The chain employs TRBV20-1 and TRBJ1-6; TRBD1 matches at 8 bases. J lost 7 bases, V lost 3 bases, and 2 bases had no gene match. Germline loops: CDR1 DFQATT, CDR2 SNEGSKA (reference sequence). This CDR3 contains 13 residues.

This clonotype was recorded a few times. The CDR3 region is CASSSWTASGANVLTF. The CDR3 DNA follows: TGTGCCAGCAGTTCCTGGACGGCCTCTGGGGCCAACGTCCTGACTTTC. V usage is TRBV28 and J usage is TRBJ2-6, with D hard to call. The germline V gene has CDR1 MDHEN and CDR2 SYDVKM. The V gene lost 4 bases and the J gene lost 0 bases, with 10 bases spanning the gap. This CDR3 spans 16 amino acids.

The CDR3 loop reads CASSSNIRGRTEAFF. The CDR3 nucleotides read TGCGCCAGCAGCTCTAACATCAGGGGGCGAACTGAAGCTTTCTTT. V is TRBV5-1 and J is TRBJ1-1, with TRBD1 matching 8 bases. This CDR3 comprises 15 residues. V gave up 3 bases and J gave up 5 bases; unmatched junction bases: 9. CDR1 is SGHRS and CDR2 is YFSETQ in the germline V gene.

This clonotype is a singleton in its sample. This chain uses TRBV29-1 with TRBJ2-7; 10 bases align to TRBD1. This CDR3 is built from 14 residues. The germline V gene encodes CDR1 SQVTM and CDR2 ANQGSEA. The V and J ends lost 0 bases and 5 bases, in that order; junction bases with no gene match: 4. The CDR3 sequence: CSVEDGDRGHEQYF. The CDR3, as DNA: TGCAGCGTTGAAGATGGGGACAGGGGCCACGAGCAGTACTTC.

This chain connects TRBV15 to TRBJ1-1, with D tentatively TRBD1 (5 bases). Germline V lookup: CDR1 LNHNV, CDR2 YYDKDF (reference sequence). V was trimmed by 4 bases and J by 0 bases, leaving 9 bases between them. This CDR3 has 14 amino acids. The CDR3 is CATSTGTVNTEAFF. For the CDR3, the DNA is TGTGCCACCAGCACGGGGACGGTGAACACTGAAGCTTTCTTT.

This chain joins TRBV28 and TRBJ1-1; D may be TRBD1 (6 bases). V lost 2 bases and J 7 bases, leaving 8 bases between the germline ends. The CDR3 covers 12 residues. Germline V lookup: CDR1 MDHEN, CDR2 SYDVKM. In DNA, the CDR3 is TGTGCCAGCAGTTTAGGGGGCCATGAAGCTTTCTTT. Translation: CASSLGGHEAFF.

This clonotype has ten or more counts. The CDR3 region is CASSQPDRATEAFF. Written as DNA, the CDR3 is TGCGCCAGCAGCCAACCGGACAGGGCGACTGAAGCTTTCTTT. The V call is TRBV4-3, the J call TRBJ1-1; 8 bases align to TRBD1. Per the germline V gene, CDR1 is LGHNA and CDR2 is YSLEER. The CDR3 sequence is 14 residues long. J lost 5 bases, V lost 2 bases, and 4 bases had no gene match.

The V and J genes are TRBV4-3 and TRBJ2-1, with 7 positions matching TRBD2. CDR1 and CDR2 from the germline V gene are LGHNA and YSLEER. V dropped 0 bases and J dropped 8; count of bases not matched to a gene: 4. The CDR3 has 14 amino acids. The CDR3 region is CASSQDEGRDEQFF. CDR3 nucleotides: TGCGCCAGCAGCCAAGATGAGGGGAGGGATGAGCAGTTCTTC.

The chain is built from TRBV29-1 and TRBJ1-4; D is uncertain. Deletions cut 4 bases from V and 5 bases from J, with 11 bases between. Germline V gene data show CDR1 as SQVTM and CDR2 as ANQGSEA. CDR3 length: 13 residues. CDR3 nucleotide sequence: TGCAGCGTTGCTTCCGGATTCAATGAAAAACTGTTTTTT. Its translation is CSVASGFNEKLFF. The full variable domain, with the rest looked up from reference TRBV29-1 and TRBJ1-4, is SAVISQKPSRDICQRGTSLTIQCQVDSQVTMMFWYRQQPGQSLTLIATANQGSEATYESGFVIDKFPISRPNLTFSTLTVSNMSPEDSSIYLCSVASGFNEKLFFGSGTQLSVL.